This T cell receptor beta chain was retrieved from a study of cytomegalovirus exposure and HLA in healthy donors. Study context: Out of about 180 million T cells, an earlier analysis found about 120 million unique TCR beta sequences in total.

This cohort consisted of healthy bone marrow donors. Primers included in the PCR were 60 Vbeta and 13 Jbeta primers. In the original analysis: A later analysis counted about 80 million unique TCR beta chains, 9.5 million to 12 million shared. Profiling relied on immunoSEQ multiplex PCR, and the TCRdb table lists in-frame clones only, not all of them. V, J and clone size are taken as reported in that table, and D and trimming were inferred from the DNA itself. The sample has around 140,000 clones; 83% are singletons. This receptor was obtained from a man aged 40-50 years in good health and CMV-seronegative. Sequenced input: PBMCs.

In DNA, the CDR3 is TGCGCCAGCAGCCAAGATCCCGGGACTAGCGGGAGGTTTGGGGCCAACGTCCTGACTTTC. Protein sequence: CASSQDPGTSGRFGANVLTF. This sequence joins TRBV4-1 and TRBJ2-6, with TRBD2 matching 15 bases. The CDR3 contains 20 residues. Trimming cost V 0 bases and J 3 bases; bases outside gene matches: 6. The germline gives CDR1 MGHRA, CDR2 YSYEKL.